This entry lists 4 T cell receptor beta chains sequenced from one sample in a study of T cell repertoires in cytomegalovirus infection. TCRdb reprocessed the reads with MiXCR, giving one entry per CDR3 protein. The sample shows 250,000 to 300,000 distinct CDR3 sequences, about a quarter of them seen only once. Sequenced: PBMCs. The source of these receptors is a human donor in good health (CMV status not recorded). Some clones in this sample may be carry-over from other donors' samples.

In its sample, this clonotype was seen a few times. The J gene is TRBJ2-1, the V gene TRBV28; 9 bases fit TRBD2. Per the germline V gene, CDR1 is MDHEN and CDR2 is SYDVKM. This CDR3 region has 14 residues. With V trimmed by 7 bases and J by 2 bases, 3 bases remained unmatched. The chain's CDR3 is CASNLAGTYNEQFF. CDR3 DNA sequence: TGTGCCAGCAATCTAGCGGGGACCTACAATGAGCAGTTCTTC.

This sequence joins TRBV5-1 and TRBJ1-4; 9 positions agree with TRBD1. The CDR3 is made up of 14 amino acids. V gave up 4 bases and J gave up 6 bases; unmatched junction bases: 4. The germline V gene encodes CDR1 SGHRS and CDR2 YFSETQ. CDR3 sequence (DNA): TGCGCCAGCAGCCCGGGACAGGGAGATGAAAAACTGTTTTTT. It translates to CASSPGQGDEKLFF.

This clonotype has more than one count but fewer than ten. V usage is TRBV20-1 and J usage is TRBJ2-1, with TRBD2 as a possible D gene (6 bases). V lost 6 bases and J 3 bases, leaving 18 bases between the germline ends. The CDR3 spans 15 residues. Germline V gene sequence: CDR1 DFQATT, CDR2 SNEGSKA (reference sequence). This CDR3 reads CSASASGSGYNEQFF. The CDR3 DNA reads TGCAGTGCCTCAGCCAGCGGGTCGGGCTACAATGAGCAGTTCTTC.

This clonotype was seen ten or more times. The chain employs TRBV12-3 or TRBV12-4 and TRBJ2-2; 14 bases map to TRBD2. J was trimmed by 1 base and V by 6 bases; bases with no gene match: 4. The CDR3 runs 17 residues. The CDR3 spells CASRPGLAGENTGELFF. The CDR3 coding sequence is TGTGCCAGCAGACCGGGACTAGCGGGAGAGAACACCGGGGAGCTGTTTTTT.